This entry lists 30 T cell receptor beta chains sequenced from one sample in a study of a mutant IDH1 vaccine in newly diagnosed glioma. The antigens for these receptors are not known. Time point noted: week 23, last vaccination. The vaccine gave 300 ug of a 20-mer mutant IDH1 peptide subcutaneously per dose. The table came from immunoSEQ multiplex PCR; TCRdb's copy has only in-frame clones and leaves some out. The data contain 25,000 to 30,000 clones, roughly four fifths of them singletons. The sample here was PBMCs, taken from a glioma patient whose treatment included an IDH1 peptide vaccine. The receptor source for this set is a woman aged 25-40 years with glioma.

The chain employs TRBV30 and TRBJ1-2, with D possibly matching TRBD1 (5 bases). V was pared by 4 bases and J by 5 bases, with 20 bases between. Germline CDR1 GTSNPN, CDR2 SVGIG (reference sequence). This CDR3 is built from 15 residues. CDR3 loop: CAWTGDLWGPYGYTF. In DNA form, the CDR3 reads TGTGCCTGGACCGGGGACCTTTGGGGCCCGTATGGCTACACCTTC.

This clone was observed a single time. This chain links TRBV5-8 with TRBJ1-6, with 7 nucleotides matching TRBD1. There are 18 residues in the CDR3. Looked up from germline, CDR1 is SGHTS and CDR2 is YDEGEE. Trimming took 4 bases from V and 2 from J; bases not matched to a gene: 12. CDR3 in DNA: TGTGCCAGCAGCCCCATACGGACAGGACAACCCTATAATTCACCCCTCCACTTT. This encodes CASSPIRTGQPYNSPLHF.

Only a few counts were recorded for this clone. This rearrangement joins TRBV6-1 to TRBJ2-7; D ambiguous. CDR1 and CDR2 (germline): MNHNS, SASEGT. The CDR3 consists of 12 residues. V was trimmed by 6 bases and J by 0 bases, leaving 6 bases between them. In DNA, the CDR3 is TGTGCCAGCAGCGACTCCTCCTACGAGCAGTACTTC. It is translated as CASSDSSYEQYF.

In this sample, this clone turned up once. CDR3 in amino acids: CASSLTRGHEQYF. CDR3 bases: TGTGCCAGCAGTTTGACCAGGGGCCACGAGCAGTACTTC. The chain uses TRBV27 and TRBJ2-7; D is possibly TRBD1 (6 bases). There are 13 residues in the CDR3. Trimming took 3 bases from V and 5 from J, leaving 11 bases between them. Germline V gene sequence: CDR1 MNHEY, CDR2 SMNVEV (reference sequence).

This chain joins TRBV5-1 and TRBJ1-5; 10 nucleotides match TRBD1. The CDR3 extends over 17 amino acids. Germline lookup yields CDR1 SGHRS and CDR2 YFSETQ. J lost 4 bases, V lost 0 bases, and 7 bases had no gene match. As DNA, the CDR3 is TGCGCCAGCAGCTTGGTCGCCGGGACAGGGGAAAATCAGCCCCAGCATTTT. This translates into CASSLVAGTGENQPQHF.

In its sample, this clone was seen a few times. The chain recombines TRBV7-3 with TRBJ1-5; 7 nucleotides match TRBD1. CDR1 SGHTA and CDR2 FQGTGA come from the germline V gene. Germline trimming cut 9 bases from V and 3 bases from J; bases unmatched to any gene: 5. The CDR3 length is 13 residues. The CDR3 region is CARRDRLNQPQHF. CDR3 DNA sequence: TGTGCCAGGCGGGACAGACTCAATCAGCCCCAGCATTTT.

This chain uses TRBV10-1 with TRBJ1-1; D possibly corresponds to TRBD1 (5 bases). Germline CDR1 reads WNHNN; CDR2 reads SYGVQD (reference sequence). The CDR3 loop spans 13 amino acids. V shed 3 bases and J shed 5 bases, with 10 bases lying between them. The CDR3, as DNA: TGCGCCAGCAGTGAATATAGGGGTACTGAAGCTTTCTTT. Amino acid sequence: CASSEYRGTEAFF.

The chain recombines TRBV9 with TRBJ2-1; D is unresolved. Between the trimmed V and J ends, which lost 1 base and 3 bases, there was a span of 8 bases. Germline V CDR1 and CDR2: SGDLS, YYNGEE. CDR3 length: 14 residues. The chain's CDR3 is CASSVTDYYNEQFF. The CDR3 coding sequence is TGTGCCAGCAGCGTAACAGATTACTACAATGAGCAGTTCTTC.

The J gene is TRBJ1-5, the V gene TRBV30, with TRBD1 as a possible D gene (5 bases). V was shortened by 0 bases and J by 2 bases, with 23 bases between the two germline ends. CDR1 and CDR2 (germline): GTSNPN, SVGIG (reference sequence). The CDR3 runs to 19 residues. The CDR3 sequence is CAWSVRDARTGGRNQPQHF. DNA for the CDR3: TGTGCCTGGAGTGTACGGGACGCCCGAACTGGTGGGCGCAATCAGCCCCAGCATTTT.

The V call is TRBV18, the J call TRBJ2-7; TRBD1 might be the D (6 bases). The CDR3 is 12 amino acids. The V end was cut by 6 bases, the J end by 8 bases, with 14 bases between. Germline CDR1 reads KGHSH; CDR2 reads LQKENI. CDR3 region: CASSGIGQKQYF. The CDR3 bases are TGTGCCAGCTCGGGAATCGGACAGAAGCAGTACTTC.

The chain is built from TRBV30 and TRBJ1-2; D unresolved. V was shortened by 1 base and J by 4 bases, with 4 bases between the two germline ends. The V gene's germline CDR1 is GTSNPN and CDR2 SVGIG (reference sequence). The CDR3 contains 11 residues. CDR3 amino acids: CAWSGSYGYTF. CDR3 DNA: TGTGCCTGGAGTGGAAGCTATGGCTACACCTTC.

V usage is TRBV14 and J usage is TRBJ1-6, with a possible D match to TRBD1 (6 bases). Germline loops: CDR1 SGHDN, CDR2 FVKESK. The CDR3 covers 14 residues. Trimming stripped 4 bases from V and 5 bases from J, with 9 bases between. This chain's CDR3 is CASSRDRNNSPLHF. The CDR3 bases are TGTGCCAGCAGCCGCGACAGGAATAATTCACCCCTCCACTTT.

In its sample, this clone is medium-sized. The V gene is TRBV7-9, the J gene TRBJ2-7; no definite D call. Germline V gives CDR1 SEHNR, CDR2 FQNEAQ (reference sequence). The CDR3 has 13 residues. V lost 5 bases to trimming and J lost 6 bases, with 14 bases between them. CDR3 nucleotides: TGTGCCAGCAGCAATCCGACGGGTCTCGAGCAGTACTTC. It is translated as CASSNPTGLEQYF.

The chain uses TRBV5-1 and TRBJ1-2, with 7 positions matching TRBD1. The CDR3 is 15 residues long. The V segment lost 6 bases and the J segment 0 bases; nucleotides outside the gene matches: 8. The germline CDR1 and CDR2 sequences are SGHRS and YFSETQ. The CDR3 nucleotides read TGCGCCAGCAAGATGGGACAGAGCACTAACTATGGCTACACCTTC. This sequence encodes CASKMGQSTNYGYTF.

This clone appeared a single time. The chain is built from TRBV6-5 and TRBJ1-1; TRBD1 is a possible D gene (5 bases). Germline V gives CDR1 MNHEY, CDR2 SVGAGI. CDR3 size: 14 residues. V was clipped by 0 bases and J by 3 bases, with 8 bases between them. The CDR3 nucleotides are TGTGCCAGCAGTTACTCGGGGGGGGACACTGAAGCTTTCTTT. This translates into CASSYSGGDTEAFF.

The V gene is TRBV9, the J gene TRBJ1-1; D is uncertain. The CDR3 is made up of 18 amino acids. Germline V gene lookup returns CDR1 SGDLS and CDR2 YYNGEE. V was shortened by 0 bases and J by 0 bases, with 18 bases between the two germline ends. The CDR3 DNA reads TGTGCCAGCAGCGTAGGTCCCATAGGTCTGGGCATGAACACTGAAGCTTTCTTT. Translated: CASSVGPIGLGMNTEAFF.

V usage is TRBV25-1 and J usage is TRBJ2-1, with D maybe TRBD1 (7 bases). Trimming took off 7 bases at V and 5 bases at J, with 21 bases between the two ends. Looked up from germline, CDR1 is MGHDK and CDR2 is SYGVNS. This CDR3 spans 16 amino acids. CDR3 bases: TGTGCCAGCACCACGACAGGGACTGGTACGCACAATGAGCAGTTCTTC. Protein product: CASTTTGTGTHNEQFF. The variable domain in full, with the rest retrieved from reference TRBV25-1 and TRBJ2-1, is EADIYQTPRYLVIGTGKKITLECSQTMGHDKMYWYQQDPGMELHLIHYSYGVNSTEKGDLSSESTVSRIRTEHFPLTLESARPSHTSQYLCASTTTGTGTHNEQFFGPGTRLTVL.

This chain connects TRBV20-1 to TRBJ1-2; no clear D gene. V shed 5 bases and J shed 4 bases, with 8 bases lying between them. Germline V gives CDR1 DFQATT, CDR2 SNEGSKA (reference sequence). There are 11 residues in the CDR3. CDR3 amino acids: CSAPRSYGYTF. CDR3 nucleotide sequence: TGCAGTGCTCCTCGAAGCTATGGCTACACCTTC.

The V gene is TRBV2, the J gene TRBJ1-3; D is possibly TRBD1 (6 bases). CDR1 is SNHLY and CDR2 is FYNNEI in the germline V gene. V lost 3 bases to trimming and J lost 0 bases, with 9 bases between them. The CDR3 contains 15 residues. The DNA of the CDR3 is TGTGCCAGCAGTGAGACACAGGGCTCTGGAAACACCATATATTTT. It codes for CASSETQGSGNTIYF.

Here the CDR3 DNA reads TGTGCCAGCAGGAAGGGGGAGGGGGCGGGCTATGGCTACACCTTC. Translating it yields CASRKGEGAGYGYTF. The V call is TRBV5-4, the J call TRBJ1-2; the match to TRBD1 covers 7 bases. V was clipped by 5 bases and J by 4 bases; unmatched bases: 11. The CDR3 is 15 residues long. Germline V lookup: CDR1 SGHNT, CDR2 YYREEE (reference sequence).

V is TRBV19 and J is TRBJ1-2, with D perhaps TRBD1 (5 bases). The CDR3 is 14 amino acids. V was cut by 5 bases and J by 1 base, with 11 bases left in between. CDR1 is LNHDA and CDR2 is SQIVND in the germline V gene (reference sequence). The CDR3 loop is CASSRGTINYGYTF. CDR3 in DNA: TGTGCCAGTAGTCGGGGGACGATTAACTATGGCTACACCTTC. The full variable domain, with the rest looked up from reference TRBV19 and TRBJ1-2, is DGGITQSPKYLFRKEGQNVTLSCEQNLNHDAMYWYRQDPGQGLRLIYYSQIVNDFQKGDIAEGYSVSREKKESFPLTVTSAQKNPTAFYLCASSRGTINYGYTFGSGTRLTVV.

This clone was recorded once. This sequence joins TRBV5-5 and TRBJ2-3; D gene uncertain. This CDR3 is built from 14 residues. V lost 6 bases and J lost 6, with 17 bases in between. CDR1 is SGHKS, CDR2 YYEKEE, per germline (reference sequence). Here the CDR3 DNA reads TGTGCCAGCACGAAAGAGTGGGGTGGGGATACGCAGTATTTT. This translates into CASTKEWGGDTQYF.

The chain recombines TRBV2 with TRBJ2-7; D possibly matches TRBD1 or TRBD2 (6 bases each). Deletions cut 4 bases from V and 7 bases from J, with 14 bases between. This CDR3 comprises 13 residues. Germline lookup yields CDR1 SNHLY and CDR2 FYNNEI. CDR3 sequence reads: CASSAEGGHEQYF. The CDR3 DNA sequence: TGTGCCAGCAGTGCGGAGGGGGGCCATGAGCAGTACTTC.

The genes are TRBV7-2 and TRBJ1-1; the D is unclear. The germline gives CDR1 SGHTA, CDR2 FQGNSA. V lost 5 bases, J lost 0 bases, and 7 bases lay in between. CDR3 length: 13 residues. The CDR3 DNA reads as TGTGCCAGCAGCCGGATCATGAACACTGAAGCTTTCTTT. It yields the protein CASSRIMNTEAFF.

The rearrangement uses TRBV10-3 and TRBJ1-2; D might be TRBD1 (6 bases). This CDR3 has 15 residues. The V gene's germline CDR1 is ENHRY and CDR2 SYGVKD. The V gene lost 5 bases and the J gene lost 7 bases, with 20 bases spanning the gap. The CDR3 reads CAISPSGTLVRGYTF. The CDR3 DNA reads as TGTGCCATCAGTCCCTCCGGGACATTGGTGCGTGGCTACACCTTC.

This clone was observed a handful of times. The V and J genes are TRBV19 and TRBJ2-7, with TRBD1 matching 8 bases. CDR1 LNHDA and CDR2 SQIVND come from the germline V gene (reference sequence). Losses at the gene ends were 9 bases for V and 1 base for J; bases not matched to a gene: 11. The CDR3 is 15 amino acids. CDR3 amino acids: CARGQGRSCSYEQYF. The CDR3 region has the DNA TGTGCCAGAGGACAGGGCAGAAGTTGTTCCTACGAGCAGTACTTC.

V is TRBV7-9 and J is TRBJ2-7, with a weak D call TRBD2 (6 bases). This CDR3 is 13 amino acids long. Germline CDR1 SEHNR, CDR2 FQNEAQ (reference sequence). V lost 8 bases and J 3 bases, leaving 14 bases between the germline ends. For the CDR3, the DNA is TGTGCCAGCCGGGACTCATTACGCTACGAGCAGTACTTC. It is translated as CASRDSLRYEQYF.

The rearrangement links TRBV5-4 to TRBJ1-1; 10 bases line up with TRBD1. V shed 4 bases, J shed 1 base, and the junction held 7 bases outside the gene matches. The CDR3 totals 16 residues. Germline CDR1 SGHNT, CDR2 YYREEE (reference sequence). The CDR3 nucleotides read TGTGCCAGCAGCCCTCGGGACAGGGGTTCGAACACTGAAGCTTTCTTT. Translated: CASSPRDRGSNTEAFF.

In nucleotides, the CDR3 is TGTGCCAGCAGCTTTGTGTTAGCCAAAAACATTCAGTACTTC. Amino acids: CASSFVLAKNIQYF. This chain uses TRBV7-2 with TRBJ2-4; D gene unclear. Trimming stripped 3 bases from V and 0 bases from J, with 6 bases between. This CDR3 comprises 14 residues. Germline CDR1 reads SGHTA; CDR2 reads FQGNSA. The entire variable domain, with the rest obtained from reference TRBV7-2 and TRBJ2-4, is as follows: GAGVSQSPSNKVTEKGKDVELRCDPISGHTALYWYRQSLGQGLEFLIYFQGNSAPDKSGLPSDRFSAERTGGSVSTLTIQRTQQEDSAVYLCASSFVLAKNIQYFGAGTRLSVL.

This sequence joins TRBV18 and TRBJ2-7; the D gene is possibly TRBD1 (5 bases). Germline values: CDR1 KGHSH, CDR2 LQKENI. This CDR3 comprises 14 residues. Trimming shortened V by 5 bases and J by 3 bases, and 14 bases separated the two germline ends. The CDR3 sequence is CASSAGSVFYEQYF. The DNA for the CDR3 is TGTGCCAGCTCAGCAGGGTCCGTATTCTACGAGCAGTACTTC.